Listed below are T cell receptor beta chains from one sample, sequenced in a study of shared clonotypes between healthy human individuals. Libraries were prepared by immunoSEQ multiplex PCR; TCRdb keeps only in-frame clonotypes and omits some of them. This sample has around 1.9 million clones, with roughly 91% found just once. What was sequenced was naive CD8+ T cells from PBMCs. The receptors originated from a man in his late teens or twenties in good health. Some clones in this sample may be carry-over from other donors' samples. CDR3s include the opening cysteine and the closing phenylalanine or tryptophan. Fields, in order: V gene, D gene, clone size, J gene, CDR3 DNA, CDR3 protein. A D gene is named only where the DNA matches it firmly. Rows give clone size only sometimes, using once, few, many, or a class for an expanded clone.

TRBV9	TRBD1	.	TRBJ1-1	TGTGCCAGCAGTACAGGGGTGAACACTGAAGCTTTCTTT	CASSTGVNTEAFF
TRBV28	.	few	TRBJ1-5	TGTGCCAGCATACTGGGACCGAACCAGCCCCAGCATTTT	CASILGPNQPQHF
TRBV9	.	.	TRBJ1-2	TGTGCCAGCAGCCGCGCATACGACCCCTCCGGGGCCCCGAACTATGGCTACACCTTC	CASSRAYDPSGAPNYGYTF
TRBV27	.	.	TRBJ2-6	TGTGCCAGCAGTTTCTTGACAGACTCTGGGGCCAACGTCCTGACTTTC	CASSFLTDSGANVLTF
TRBV29-1	.	.	TRBJ2-7	TGCAGCGTTGAAGGAGGACAGCTAGCTTACGAGCAGTACTTC	CSVEGGQLAYEQYF
TRBV11-2	.	.	TRBJ2-7	TGTGCCAGCAGCTTACTTGTCGGGTTGGGCGGCTCCTACGAGCAGTACTTC	CASSLLVGLGGSYEQYF
TRBV27	TRBD2	.	TRBJ2-1	TGTGCCAGCAGTCCCCGGACTAGCGGGACCGATGAGCAGTTCTTC	CASSPRTSGTDEQFF
TRBV13	.	.	TRBJ2-7	TGTGCCAGCAGCTACCAAAACAGGTTGTCCTACGAGCAGTACTTC	CASSYQNRLSYEQYF
TRBV7-9	TRBD1	.	TRBJ2-5	TGTGCCAGCAGCTTCGGGACAGGGGGCGGCGAAGAGACCCAGTACTTC	CASSFGTGGGEETQYF
TRBV7-9	.	.	TRBJ2-2	TGTGCCAGCAGCTCAACAAAAGCAGGCGGGGAGCTGTTTTTT	CASSSTKAGGELFF
TRBV7-9	.	.	TRBJ2-7	TGTGCCAGCACCCTAGAGCCGGGGAAAAACTACGAGCAGTACTTC	CASTLEPGKNYEQYF
TRBV7-8	.	.	TRBJ1-1	TGTGCCAGCAGCTTACCCATGAACACTGAAGCTTTCTTT	CASSLPMNTEAFF
TRBV4-3	.	.	TRBJ2-4	TGCGCCAGCAGCCAAGATCGCGAGGGGAACATTCAGTACTTC	CASSQDREGNIQYF
TRBV7-9	.	.	TRBJ2-7	TGTGCCAGCAGCCGGGATGGGGTCTACGAGCAGTACTTC	CASSRDGVYEQYF
TRBV7-6	.	.	TRBJ2-1	TGTGCCAGCTCCGATGGGACGTACTCCTACAATGAGCAGTTCTTC	CASSDGTYSYNEQFF
TRBV6-1	TRBD2	.	TRBJ2-3	TGTGCCAGCAGTGCAATATTCCTGGGAGGGGAATTTAGCACAGATACGCAGTATTTT	CASSAIFLGGEFSTDTQYF
TRBV29-1	.	.	TRBJ1-1	TGCAGCGTTGAAGGGGCGGAAACTGAAGCTTTCTTT	CSVEGAETEAFF
TRBV5-6	TRBD2	once	TRBJ2-1	TGTGCCAGCAGCTTGGGACTAGCGGGGTACAATGAGCAGTTCTTC	CASSLGLAGYNEQFF
TRBV5-1	.	few	TRBJ2-7	TGCGCCAGCAGCTTGGTGTCGGGAGTCCTAGGCGAGCAGTACTTC	CASSLVSGVLGEQYF
TRBV28	.	.	TRBJ1-1	TGTGCCAGCAGTCGACAGAACACTGAAGCTTTCTTT	CASSRQNTEAFF
TRBV7-9	TRBD2	.	TRBJ2-1	TGTGCCAGCAGCATAGGACTAGCGAATGAGGAGCAGTTCTTC	CASSIGLANEEQFF
TRBV19	.	.	TRBJ1-2	TGTGCCAGTAGTTGGGGTGGGACGAAAGACTATGGCTACACCTTC	CASSWGGTKDYGYTF
TRBV9	TRBD1	.	TRBJ2-7	TGTGCCAGCAGCGGTGGACAGGGTGAATACGAGCAGTACTTC	CASSGGQGEYEQYF
TRBV16	TRBD2	.	TRBJ2-3	TGTGCCAGCAGCCAACTAGCGGAGTCTAGCACAGATACGCAGTATTTT	CASSQLAESSTDTQYF
TRBV9	.	.	TRBJ2-5	TGTGCCAGCAGCGCCAGGGGTAAGGGTCAAGAGACCCAGTACTTC	CASSARGKGQETQYF
TRBV5-6	.	.	TRBJ2-7	TGTGCCAGCAGCCTAGGGGCGCTTGTCCACGAGCAGTACTTC	CASSLGALVHEQYF
TRBV27	TRBD2	.	TRBJ2-1	TGTGCCAGCAGTTCGGGACTATACAATGAGCAGTTCTTC	CASSSGLYNEQFF
TRBV27	.	.	TRBJ2-3	TGTGCCAGCAGTTCATACTGGGGAAGCACAGATACGCAGTATTTT	CASSSYWGSTDTQYF
TRBV7-7	.	.	TRBJ2-1	TGTGCCAGCAGCTTAGGCCCAGATTCCTACAATGAGCAGTTCTTC	CASSLGPDSYNEQFF
TRBV9	TRBD1	.	TRBJ2-3	TGTGCCAGCAGCGTAGGGACAGGTCCCACAGATACGCAGTATTTT	CASSVGTGPTDTQYF
TRBV4-2	TRBD2	.	TRBJ2-7	TGTGCCAGCAGCCACCCCACGGGCCTAGCGGGAGGGCGAGGCGAGCAGTACTTC	CASSHPTGLAGGRGEQYF
TRBV10-1	.	.	TRBJ2-3	TGCGCCAGCAGTCCTACCCCAGGGGATACGCAGTATTTT	CASSPTPGDTQYF
TRBV6-5	TRBD2	.	TRBJ2-5	TGTGCCAGCAGCTCGCCGAAGCGGGGCCAAGAGACCCAGTACTTC	CASSSPKRGQETQYF
TRBV28	.	.	TRBJ1-2	TGTGCCAGCAGTTTTGCGGGGAGTGGCTATGGCTACACCTTC	CASSFAGSGYGYTF
TRBV19	TRBD1	.	TRBJ2-1	TGTGCCAGTAGTCCCCCGGGACAGAACTTCATTTTGGGCGAATACAATGAGCAGTTCTTC	CASSPPGQNFILGEYNEQFF
TRBV7-3	.	.	TRBJ1-1	TGTGCCAGCAGCTCCGGACAGCTCACTGAAGCTTTCTTT	CASSSGQLTEAFF
TRBV9	.	.	TRBJ1-3	TGTGCCAGCAGCGTAGATGGCAGCACTAGCTCTGGAAACACCATATATTTT	CASSVDGSTSSGNTIYF